This T cell receptor beta chain was captured by sequencing in a study of Ad26.COV2.S vaccination and SARS-CoV-2 variants. Noted treatment: 19 received Ad26.COV2.S at low or high dose, single or two shots; about 5 received placebo; per-sample allocation not given. Day 63 after the first vaccine or placebo injection was the time point for sampling. What was given as vaccine was an Ad26 vector encoding Wuhan-strain SARS-CoV-2 spike. Generated by immunoSEQ multiplex PCR, the TCRdb table keeps only in-frame clones and is missing some. There are 350,000 to 450,000 clones in the sample; roughly 85% occur only once, and 3% to 4% lies in the top ten. Turning to this clone: Its antigen is currently unknown.

Study-wide points: TCR breadth and depth analyses may have underestimated total T cell responses.

The sample in question was peripheral blood, obtained in a trial of Ad26.COV2.S vaccine versus placebo. This clonotype originated in a person aged 18-60 years who received the Ad26.COV2.S COVID-19 vaccine or a placebo.

The CDR3: CASSQGLAGGPSSIRAYNEQFF. The CDR3 DNA follows: TGTGCCAGCAGCCAAGGACTAGCGGGAGGGCCCTCTTCCATTCGAGCATACAATGAGCAGTTCTTC. The chain carries TRBV7-8 and TRBJ2-1; TRBD2 agrees at 15 bases. The germline gives CDR1 SGHVS, CDR2 FQNEAQ. CDR3 size: 22 residues. V lost 5 bases, J lost 4 bases, and 21 bases stayed unmatched.